This TCR beta chain was recovered during a study of blood T cell repertoires in COVID-19. Study details: Samples taken during acute and convalescent COVID-19 were collected in the United States, Italy and Spain.

Recovery meant two consecutive negative NP/OP PCR tests, professional clearance, or resolved symptoms. The table came from immunoSEQ multiplex PCR; TCRdb's copy has only in-frame clones and leaves some out. The sample includes some 160,000 clones, around 84% of them seen just once. This CDR3 region has 16 residues. From germline, CDR1 is MNHEY and CDR2 SVGAGI. V lost 2 bases, J lost 3 bases, and 4 bases stayed unmatched. The chain recombines TRBV6-5 with TRBJ2-2; 9 nucleotides match TRBD2. Input material: PBMCs or T cells enriched from blood (not recorded which). The origin of this receptor is a woman in her forties or fifties who had recovered from COVID-19. CDR3 protein: CASSYPRGGDTGELFF. CDR3 coding DNA: TGTGCCAGCAGTTACCCTCGCGGGGGGGACACCGGGGAGCTGTTTTTT.